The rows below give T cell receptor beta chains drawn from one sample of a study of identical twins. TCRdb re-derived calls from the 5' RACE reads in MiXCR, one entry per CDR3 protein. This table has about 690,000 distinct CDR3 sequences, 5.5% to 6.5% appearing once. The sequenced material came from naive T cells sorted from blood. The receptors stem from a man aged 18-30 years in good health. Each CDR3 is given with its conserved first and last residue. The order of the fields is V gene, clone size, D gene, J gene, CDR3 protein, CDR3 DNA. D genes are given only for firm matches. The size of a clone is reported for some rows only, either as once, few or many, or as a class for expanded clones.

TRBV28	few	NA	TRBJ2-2	CASSFVQNTGELFF	TGTGCCAGCAGTTTTGTACAGAACACCGGGGAGCTGTTTTTT
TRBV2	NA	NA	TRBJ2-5	CASSESRTQYF	TGTGCCAGCAGTGAATCCAGGACCCAGTACTTC
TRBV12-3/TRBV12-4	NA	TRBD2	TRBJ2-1	CASSSSGSFGEQFF	TGTGCCAGCAGTAGTAGCGGGAGTTTCGGTGAGCAGTTCTTC
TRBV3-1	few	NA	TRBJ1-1	CASSQQGGWAEAFF	TGTGCCAGCAGCCAACAGGGAGGATGGGCTGAAGCTTTCTTT
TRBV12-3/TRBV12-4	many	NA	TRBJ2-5	CASRIGGLTQYF	TGTGCCAGCAGGATCGGGGGATTGACCCAGTACTTC
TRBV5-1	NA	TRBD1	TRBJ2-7	CASSTGGANEQYF	TGCGCCAGCAGTACAGGGGGCGCAAACGAGCAGTACTTC
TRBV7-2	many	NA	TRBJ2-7	CASSLAEGLSYEQYF	TGTGCCAGCAGCTTAGCCGAGGGCCTCTCCTACGAGCAGTACTTC
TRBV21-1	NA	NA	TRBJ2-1	CASSKAPSLAGDYNEQFF	TGTGCCAGCAGCAAAGCGCCAAGCTTGGCGGGAGACTACAATGAGCAGTTCTTC
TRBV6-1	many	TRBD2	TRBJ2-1	CASKPGLGIPYNEQFF	TGTGCCAGCAAACCGGGACTAGGGATACCCTACAATGAGCAGTTCTTC
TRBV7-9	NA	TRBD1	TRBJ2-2	CASIWQGATGELFF	TGTGCCAGCATATGGCAGGGGGCCACCGGGGAGCTGTTTTTT
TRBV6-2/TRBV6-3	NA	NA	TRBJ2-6	CASSYLVMPDRVPGANVLTF	TGTGCCAGCAGTTACTTGGTTATGCCGGATCGGGTTCCCGGGGCCAACGTCCTGACTTTC
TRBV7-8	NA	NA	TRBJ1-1	CASSLGFGIRNTEAFF	TGTGCCAGCAGCTTAGGATTCGGTATCCGGAACACTGAAGCTTTCTTT
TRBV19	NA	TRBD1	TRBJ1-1	CASSRQGALGEAFF	TGTGCCAGTAGTAGACAGGGGGCATTGGGTGAAGCTTTCTTT
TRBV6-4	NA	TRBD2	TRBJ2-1	CASSPSGGTNEQFF	TGTGCCAGCAGTCCCTCCGGGGGGACTAATGAGCAGTTCTTC
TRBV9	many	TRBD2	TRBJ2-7	CASSTKREGFYEQYF	TGTGCCAGCAGTACCAAGCGGGAGGGATTCTACGAGCAGTACTTC
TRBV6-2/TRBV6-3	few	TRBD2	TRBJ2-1	CASSYADRTFLAGASNEQFF	TGTGCCAGCAGTTACGCAGACAGGACCTTCCTAGCGGGAGCATCCAATGAGCAGTTCTTC
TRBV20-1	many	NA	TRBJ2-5	CSARPSAGTTQYF	TGCAGTGCTCGGCCCTCCGCAGGGACTACCCAGTACTTC
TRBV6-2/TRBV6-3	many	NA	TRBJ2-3	CASSRPSTSGPTDTQYF	TGTGCCAGCAGTCGTCCCAGTACATCGGGACCCACAGATACGCAGTATTTT
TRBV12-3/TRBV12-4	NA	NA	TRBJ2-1	CAHIMGGEQFF	TGTGCCCATATTATGGGAGGTGAGCAGTTCTTC
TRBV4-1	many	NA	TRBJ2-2	CASSQDGILDGELFF	TGCGCCAGCAGCCAAGATGGAATTCTTGACGGGGAGCTGTTTTTT
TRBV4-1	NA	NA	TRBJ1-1	CASSQEGGKAFF	TGCGCCAGCAGCCAAGAAGGGGGGAAAGCTTTCTTT
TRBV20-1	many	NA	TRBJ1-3	CSARGDTSSGNTIYF	TGCAGTGCTAGAGGGGACACGAGCTCTGGAAACACCATATATTTT
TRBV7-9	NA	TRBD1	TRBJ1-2	CASRRQGDSYGYTF	TGTGCCAGCAGGCGACAGGGAGATTCCTATGGCTACACCTTC
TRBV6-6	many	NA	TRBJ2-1	CASSYSSDEQFF	TGTGCCAGCAGTTACTCTTCCGATGAGCAGTTCTTC
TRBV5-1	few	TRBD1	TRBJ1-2	CASSEDRGANYGYTF	TGCGCCAGCAGCGAGGACAGGGGTGCTAACTATGGCTACACCTTC
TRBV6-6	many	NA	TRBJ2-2	CASSAPGPGELFF	TGTGCCAGCAGTGCCCCGGGACCCGGGGAGCTGTTTTTT
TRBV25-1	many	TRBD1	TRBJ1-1	CASRGQGETEAFF	TGTGCCAGCAGGGGACAGGGAGAGACTGAAGCTTTCTTT
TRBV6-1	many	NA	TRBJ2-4	CALRTALAKNIQYF	TGTGCCCTGCGGACAGCCCTAGCCAAAAACATTCAGTACTTC
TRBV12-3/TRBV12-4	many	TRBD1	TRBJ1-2	CASSPSTGSFYGYTF	TGTGCCAGCAGTCCTTCGACAGGGAGCTTCTATGGCTACACCTTC
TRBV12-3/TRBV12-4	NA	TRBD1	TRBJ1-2	CASSHLTGNSYGYTF	TGTGCCAGCAGTCACTTGACAGGGAATAGCTATGGCTACACCTTC
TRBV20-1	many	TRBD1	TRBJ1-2	CSARTGEGYTF	TGCAGTGCTCGGACAGGGGAAGGCTACACCTTC
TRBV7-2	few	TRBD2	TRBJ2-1	CASSRQTGTSAFNEQFF	TGTGCCAGCAGCCGCCAAACCGGGACTAGCGCGTTCAATGAGCAGTTCTTC
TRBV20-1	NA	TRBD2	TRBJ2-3	CSARRAGGPGADTQYF	TGCAGTGCTAGACGAGCGGGAGGGCCCGGGGCAGATACGCAGTATTTT
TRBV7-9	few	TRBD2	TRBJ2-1	CASSERGLAGDDEQFF	TGTGCCAGCAGCGAACGGGGACTAGCGGGAGACGATGAGCAGTTCTTC
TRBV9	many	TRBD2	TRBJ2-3	CASSLRGTSRADTQYF	TGTGCCAGCAGCCTGAGGGGGACTAGCCGCGCGGATACGCAGTATTTT
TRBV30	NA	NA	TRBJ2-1	CAWSDRYEQFF	TGTGCCTGGAGTGACCGTTACGAGCAGTTCTTC
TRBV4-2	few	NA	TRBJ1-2	CASSQESRDYGYTF	TGTGCCAGCAGCCAAGAATCAAGGGACTATGGCTACACCTTC
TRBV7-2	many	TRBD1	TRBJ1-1	CASSLTGGKAFF	TGTGCCAGCAGCTTAACAGGGGGCAAAGCTTTCTTT
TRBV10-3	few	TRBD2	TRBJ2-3	CATTSGITDTQYF	TGTGCCACGACTAGCGGGATCACAGATACGCAGTATTTT
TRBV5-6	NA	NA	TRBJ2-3	CASSLQQGMTDTQYF	TGTGCCAGCAGCTTGCAACAGGGAATGACAGATACGCAGTATTTT
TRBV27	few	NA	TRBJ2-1	CASSPLGSPEQFF	TGTGCCAGCAGCCCTCTGGGTAGTCCTGAGCAGTTCTTC